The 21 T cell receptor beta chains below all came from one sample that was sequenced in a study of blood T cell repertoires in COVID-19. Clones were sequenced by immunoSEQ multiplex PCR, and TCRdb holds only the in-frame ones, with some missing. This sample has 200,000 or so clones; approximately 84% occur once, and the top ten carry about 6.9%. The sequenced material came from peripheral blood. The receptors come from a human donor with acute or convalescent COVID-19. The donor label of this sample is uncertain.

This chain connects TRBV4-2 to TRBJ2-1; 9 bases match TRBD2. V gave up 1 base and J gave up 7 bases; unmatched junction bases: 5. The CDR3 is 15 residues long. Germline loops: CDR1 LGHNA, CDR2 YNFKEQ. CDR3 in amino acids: CASSQASGRRNEQFF. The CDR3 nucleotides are TGTGCCAGCAGCCAAGCAAGCGGGAGGCGAAATGAGCAGTTCTTC.

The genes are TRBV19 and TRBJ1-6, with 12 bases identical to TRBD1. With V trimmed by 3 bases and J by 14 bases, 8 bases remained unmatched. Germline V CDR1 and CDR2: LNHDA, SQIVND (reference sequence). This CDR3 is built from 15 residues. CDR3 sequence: CASSIGTGGVGTLHF. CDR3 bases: TGTGCCAGTAGTATCGGGACAGGGGGCGTCGGGACCCTCCACTTT.

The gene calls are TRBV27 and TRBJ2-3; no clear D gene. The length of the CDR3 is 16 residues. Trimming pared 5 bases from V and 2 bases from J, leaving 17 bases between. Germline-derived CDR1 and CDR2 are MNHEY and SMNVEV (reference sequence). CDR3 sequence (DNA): TGTGCCAGCAGTGTCTCAGCCGTTCAGGACACAGATACGCAGTATTTT. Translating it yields CASSVSAVQDTDTQYF.

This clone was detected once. The CDR3 coding sequence is TGTGCCAGTAGTATGGATTCCGGACAGCAAGAGACCCAGTACTTC. This translates into CASSMDSGQQETQYF. The chain couples TRBV19 to TRBJ2-5; tentative D call: TRBD1 (6 bases). CDR1 and CDR2 (germline): LNHDA, SQIVND (reference sequence). The CDR3 has 15 amino acids. The V end was cut by 3 bases, the J end by 2 bases, with 13 bases between.

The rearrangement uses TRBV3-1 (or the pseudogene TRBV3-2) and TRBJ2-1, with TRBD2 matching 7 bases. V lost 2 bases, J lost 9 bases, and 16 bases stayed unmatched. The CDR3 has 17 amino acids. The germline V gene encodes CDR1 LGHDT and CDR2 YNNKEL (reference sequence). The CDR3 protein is CASSQSLGGKLGGEQFF. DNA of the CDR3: TGTGCCAGCAGCCAATCCCTCGGGGGGAAGCTCGGGGGTGAGCAGTTCTTC.

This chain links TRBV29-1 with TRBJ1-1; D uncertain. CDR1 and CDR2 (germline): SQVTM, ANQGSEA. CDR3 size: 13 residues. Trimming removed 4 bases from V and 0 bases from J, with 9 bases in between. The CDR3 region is CSVAADMNTEAFF. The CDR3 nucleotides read TGCAGCGTTGCGGCGGATATGAACACTGAAGCTTTCTTT.

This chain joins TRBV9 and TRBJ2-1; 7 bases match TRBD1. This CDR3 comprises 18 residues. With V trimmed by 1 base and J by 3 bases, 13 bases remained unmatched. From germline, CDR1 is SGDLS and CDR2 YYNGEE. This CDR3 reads CASSVRGLQGNLYNEQFF. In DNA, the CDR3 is TGTGCCAGCAGCGTAAGAGGCCTACAGGGGAATCTCTACAATGAGCAGTTCTTC.

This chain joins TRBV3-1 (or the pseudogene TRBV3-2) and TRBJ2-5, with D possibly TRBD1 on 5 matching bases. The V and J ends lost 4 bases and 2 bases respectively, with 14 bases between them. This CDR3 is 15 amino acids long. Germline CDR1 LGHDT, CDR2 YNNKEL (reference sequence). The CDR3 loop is CASSLGQTIQETQYF. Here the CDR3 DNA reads TGTGCCAGCAGCCTTGGACAAACTATACAAGAGACCCAGTACTTC.

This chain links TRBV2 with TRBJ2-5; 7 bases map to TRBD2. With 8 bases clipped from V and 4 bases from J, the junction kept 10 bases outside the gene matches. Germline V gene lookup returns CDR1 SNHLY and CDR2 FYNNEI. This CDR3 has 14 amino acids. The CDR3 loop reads CASSRPGGRETQYF. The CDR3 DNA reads TGTGCCAGCTCTCGGCCGGGGGGAAGAGAGACCCAGTACTTC. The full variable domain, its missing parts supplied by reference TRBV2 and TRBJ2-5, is EPEVTQTPSHQVTQMGQEVILRCVPISNHLYFYWYRQILGQKVEFLVSFYNNEISEKSEIFDDQFSVERPDGSNFTLKIRSTKLEDSAMYFCASSRPGGRETQYFGPGTRLLVL.

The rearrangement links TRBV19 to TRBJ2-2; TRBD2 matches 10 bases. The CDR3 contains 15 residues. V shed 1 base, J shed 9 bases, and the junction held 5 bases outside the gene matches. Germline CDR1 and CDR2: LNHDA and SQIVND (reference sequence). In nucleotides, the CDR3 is TGTGCCAGTAGTATAGGGTCTAGCGGGAGCCGGGAGCTGTTTTTT. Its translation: CASSIGSSGSRELFF.

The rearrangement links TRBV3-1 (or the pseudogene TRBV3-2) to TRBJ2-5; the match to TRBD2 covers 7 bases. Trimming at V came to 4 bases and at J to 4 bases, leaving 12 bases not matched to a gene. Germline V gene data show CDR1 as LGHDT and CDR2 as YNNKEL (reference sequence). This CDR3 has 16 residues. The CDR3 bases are TGTGCCAGCAGCCCTCGGAGCGGGGCGGAAGGAGAGACCCAGTACTTC. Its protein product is CASSPRSGAEGETQYF.

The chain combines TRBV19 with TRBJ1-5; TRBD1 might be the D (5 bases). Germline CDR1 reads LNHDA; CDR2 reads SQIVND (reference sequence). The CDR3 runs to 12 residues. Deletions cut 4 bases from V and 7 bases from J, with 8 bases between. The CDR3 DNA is TGTGCCAGTAGTACTGGGGGGCAGCCCCAGCATTTT. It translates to CASSTGGQPQHF.

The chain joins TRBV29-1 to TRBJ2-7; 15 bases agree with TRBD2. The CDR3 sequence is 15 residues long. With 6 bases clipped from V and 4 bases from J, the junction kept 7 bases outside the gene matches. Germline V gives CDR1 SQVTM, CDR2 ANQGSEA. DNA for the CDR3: TGCAGCGTCCTCGGGACTAGCGGGAGGAAGTACGAGCAGTACTTC. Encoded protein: CSVLGTSGRKYEQYF.

Written as DNA, the CDR3 is TGTGCCAGCAGTCCCCCTCAAGGACAGGGCTACACCTTC. Translation gives CASSPPQGQGYTF. The J gene is TRBJ1-2, the V gene TRBV28; TRBD1 might be the D (6 bases). V lost 5 bases, J lost 8 bases, and 15 bases lay in between. This CDR3 is built from 13 residues. CDR1 and CDR2 (germline): MDHEN, SYDVKM.

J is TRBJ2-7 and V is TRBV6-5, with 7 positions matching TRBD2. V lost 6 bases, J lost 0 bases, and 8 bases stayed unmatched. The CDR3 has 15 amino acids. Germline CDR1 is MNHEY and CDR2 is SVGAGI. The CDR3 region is CASRTGRLSSYEQYF. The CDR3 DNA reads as TGTGCCAGCAGGACCGGGAGGTTGAGCTCCTACGAGCAGTACTTC.

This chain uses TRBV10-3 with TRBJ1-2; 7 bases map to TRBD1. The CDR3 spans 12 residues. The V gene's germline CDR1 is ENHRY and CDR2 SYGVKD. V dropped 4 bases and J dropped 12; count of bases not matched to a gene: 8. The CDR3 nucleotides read TGTGCCATCAGTGGTACAGGGGTAAATAACACCTTC. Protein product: CAISGTGVNNTF.

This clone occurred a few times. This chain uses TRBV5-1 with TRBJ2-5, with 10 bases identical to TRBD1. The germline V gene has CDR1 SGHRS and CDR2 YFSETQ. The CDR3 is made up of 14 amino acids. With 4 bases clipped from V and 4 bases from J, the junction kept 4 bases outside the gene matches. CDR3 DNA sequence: TGCGCCAGCAGCCCCGGGACAGGGGTAGAGACCCAGTACTTC. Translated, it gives CASSPGTGVETQYF.

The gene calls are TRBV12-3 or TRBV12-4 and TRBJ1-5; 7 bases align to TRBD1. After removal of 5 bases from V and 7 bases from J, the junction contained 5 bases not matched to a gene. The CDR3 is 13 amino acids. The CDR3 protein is CASSNRGEQPQHF. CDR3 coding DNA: TGTGCCAGCAGTAACAGGGGCGAGCAGCCCCAGCATTTT.

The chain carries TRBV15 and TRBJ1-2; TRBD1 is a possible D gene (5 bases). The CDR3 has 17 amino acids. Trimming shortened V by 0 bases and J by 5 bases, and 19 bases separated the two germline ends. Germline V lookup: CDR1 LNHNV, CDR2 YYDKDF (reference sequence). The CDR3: CATSRDHGGRAGYGYTF. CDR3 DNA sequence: TGTGCCACCAGCAGAGATCACGGAGGCAGGGCGGGATATGGCTACACCTTC.

The CDR3 DNA reads TGCAGCGGCCTCGGGGGTAACACGGCTCAGTACTTC. It translates to CSGLGGNTAQYF. The chain couples TRBV29-1 to TRBJ2-5, with a weak D call TRBD2 (6 bases). The CDR3 has 12 residues. V was cut by 7 bases and J by 11 bases, with 20 bases left in between. Germline lookup yields CDR1 SQVTM and CDR2 ANQGSEA. The full variable domain, rest sourced from reference TRBV29-1 and TRBJ2-5, is SAVISQKPSRDICQRGTSLTIQCQVDSQVTMMFWYRQQPGQSLTLIATANQGSEATYESGFVIDKFPISRPNLTFSTLTVSNMSPEDSSIYLCSGLGGNTAQYFGPGTRLLVL.

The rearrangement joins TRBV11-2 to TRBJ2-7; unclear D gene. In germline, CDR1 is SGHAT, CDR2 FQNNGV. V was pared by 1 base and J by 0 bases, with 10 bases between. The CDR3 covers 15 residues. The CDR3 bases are TGTGCCAGCAGCTTAGGGGCTCTGGGCTCCTACGAGCAGTACTTC. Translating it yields CASSLGALGSYEQYF. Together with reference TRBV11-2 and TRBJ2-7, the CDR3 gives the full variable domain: EAGVAQSPRYKIIEKRQSVAFWCNPISGHATLYWYQQILGQGPKLLIQFQNNGVVDDSQLPKDRFSAERLKGVDSTLKIQPAKLEDSAVYLCASSLGALGSYEQYFGPGTRLTVT.